The rows below give T cell receptor beta chains drawn from one sample of a study of beta chain features in type 1 diabetes. Clones were read by immunoSEQ multiplex PCR, and TCRdb kept only the in-frame ones, dropping some. The sample holds under 500,000 clones, about 32% seen once. Sequencing was done on a sample of naive CD4+ T cells from blood. The receptor source for this set is a man between 18 and 35 years old in good health. The conserved cysteine and the conserved F or W are not part of the CDR3 here.

ASAAGGNEQF | TRBJ2-1 | TRBV5-1
ASSPGQRSDTQY | TRBJ2-3 | TRBV9
SVESRVNTEAF | TRBJ1-1 | TRBV29-1
ASSRDRTGGNIQY | TRBJ2-4 | TRBV6-5
ASSWEFDQPQH | TRBJ1-5 | TRBV5-1
ASSPVTDTQY | TRBJ2-3 | TRBV7-2
ASSPGLAGSSYNEQF | TRBJ2-1 | TRBV9
ATSRAWAGQETQY | TRBJ2-5 | TRBV15
ASSVSQGTNEKLF | TRBJ1-4 | TRBV7-2
ASSNGLAGHEQF | TRBJ2-1 | TRBV10-2
ASSQQGTETQY | TRBJ2-5 | TRBV7-2
ASSGRAEGYT | TRBJ1-2 | TRBV25-1
ASTWGSNQPQH | TRBJ1-5 | TRBV28
ASSLEDAPSYEQY | TRBJ2-7 | TRBV5-4
ASSAGSGLAGGNTGELF | TRBJ2-2 | TRBV4-2
ASSQVSLGEQY | TRBJ2-7 | TRBV4-1
ASSPRTSGSGEQY | TRBJ2-7 | TRBV7-9
ASSLDGRNEKLF | TRBJ1-4 | TRBV7-2
ASSKPGLGPYEQY | TRBJ2-7 | TRBV7-9
ASNVVGSPQETQY | TRBJ2-5 | TRBV5-1
ASSVAHQETQY | TRBJ2-5 | TRBV9
AWRNREPLFEAF | TRBJ1-1 | TRBV30
ASSREDYGVYSNQPQH | TRBJ1-5 | TRBV7-9
ASSRRTGNQETQY | TRBJ2-5 | TRBV2
AWMAGTNTGELF | TRBJ2-2 | TRBV30
ASSFHQVGEQY | TRBJ2-7 | TRBV7-2
ASSVYGNYNEQF | TRBJ2-1 | TRBV9